This is a list of T cell receptor beta chains from one sample in a study of cytomegalovirus exposure and HLA in healthy donors. Measured with immunoSEQ multiplex PCR; TCRdb has only the in-frame clones, and not every one. The data show 78,000 or so clones, roughly 83% seen once. The material sequenced was PBMCs. The receptors stem from a woman between 45 and 60 years old in good health and CMV-seronegative. Each CDR3 is given with its conserved first and last residue. The D gene is left open where the match is weak. Only some rows state a clone size, as once, few, many or a class for expanded clones.

D gene	V gene	clone size	J gene	CDR3 protein	CDR3 DNA
-	TRBV7-7	few	TRBJ2-2	CASSLARTLTNTGELFF	TGTGCTAGCAGCTTAGCCCGGACTCTGACGAACACCGGGGAGCTGTTTTTT
-	TRBV19	once	TRBJ1-4	CASSSEEGRGEKLFF	TGTGCCAGTAGTTCTGAGGAGGGGAGGGGTGAAAAACTGTTTTTT
TRBD2	TRBV27	-	TRBJ2-2	CASSLSAGVVTGELFF	TGTGCCAGCAGTTTATCTGCGGGAGTGGTCACCGGGGAGCTGTTTTTT
-	TRBV4-2	-	TRBJ2-3	CASSQQLTDTQYF	TGTGCCAGCTCACAACAGCTCACAGATACGCAGTATTTT
-	TRBV6-5	-	TRBJ2-2	CASSRQTLLTGELFF	TGTGCCAGCAGCCGACAGACCCTTCTCACCGGGGAGCTGTTTTTT
-	TRBV28	-	TRBJ1-1	CASSLRGGITEAFF	TGTGCCAGCAGTTTAAGGGGGGGTATAACTGAAGCTTTCTTT
-	TRBV12-5	-	TRBJ1-1	CASVKSQGGTEAFF	TGTGCTAGTGTTAAATCCCAGGGTGGAACTGAAGCTTTCTTT
-	TRBV7-2	once	TRBJ2-3	CASSSYTDTQYF	TGTGCCAGCAGCTCGTACACAGATACGCAGTATTTT
-	TRBV5-1	-	TRBJ2-7	CASSDGFDEQYF	TGCGCCAGCAGCGACGGGTTCGACGAGCAGTACTTC
-	TRBV29-1	-	TRBJ2-7	CSVLAHEQYF	TGCAGCGTTTTAGCGCACGAGCAGTACTTC
-	TRBV7-3	-	TRBJ2-1	CASSHGGPSYNEQFF	TGTGCCAGCAGCCACGGGGGGCCCTCCTACAATGAGCAGTTCTTC
-	TRBV2	few	TRBJ1-6	CASSESRRLFPNSPLHF	TGTGCCAGCAGTGAATCCCGCAGGCTTTTCCCTAATTCACCCCTCCACTTT
TRBD2	TRBV9	once	TRBJ2-5	CASSVIAGGGETQYF	TGTGCCAGCAGCGTGATAGCGGGAGGGGGGGAGACCCAGTACTTC
TRBD2	TRBV10-3	-	TRBJ2-3	CAISDSREGDTQYF	TGTGCCATCAGTGATTCGCGGGAGGGGGATACGCAGTATTTT
-	TRBV4-1	-	TRBJ2-1	CASSQPDREGAHNEQFF	TGCGCCAGCAGCCAGCCGGACAGGGAGGGGGCCCACAATGAGCAGTTCTTC
-	TRBV6-1	-	TRBJ1-5	CASSEAHGGISNQPQHF	TGTGCCAGCAGTGAAGCGCATGGGGGGATAAGCAATCAGCCCCAGCATTTT
-	TRBV23-1	-	TRBJ1-2	CASSLQRLALFYGYTF	TGCGCCAGCAGTCTTCAACGCTTGGCTCTCTTCTATGGCTACACCTTC
-	TRBV15	-	TRBJ2-1	CATSRKTGTSQGDRGNEQFF	TGTGCCACCAGCAGAAAGACCGGGACTAGCCAAGGGGACAGGGGCAATGAGCAGTTCTTC
-	TRBV7-9	-	TRBJ1-5	CASSLDGGQGQPQHF	TGTGCCAGCAGCTTAGACGGGGGGCAGGGTCAGCCCCAGCATTTT
-	TRBV5-1	once	TRBJ2-3	CASSLGAQGDTQYF	TGCGCCAGCAGCTTGGGGGCCCAGGGGGATACGCAGTATTTT
TRBD1	TRBV11-2	few	TRBJ1-4	CASSLGQGGEKLFF	TGTGCCAGCAGCTTAGGACAGGGTGGGGAAAAACTGTTTTTT
-	TRBV4-1	once	TRBJ1-1	CASSRKGAENTEAFF	TGCGCCAGCAGCCGAAAAGGGGCGGAGAACACTGAAGCTTTCTTT
TRBD1	TRBV7-9	-	TRBJ2-3	CASSTQGAKRTDTQYF	TGTGCCAGCAGCACACAGGGGGCCAAGCGCACAGATACGCAGTATTTT
TRBD1	TRBV2	-	TRBJ2-5	CVSSDGGQGAQETQYF	TGTGTCAGCAGTGACGGAGGACAGGGGGCCCAAGAGACCCAGTACTTC
-	TRBV7-2	-	TRBJ1-2	CASSLGQDPSGYTF	TGTGCCAGCAGCTTAGGACAGGACCCTAGTGGCTACACCTTC
TRBD2	TRBV19	few	TRBJ2-3	CASSIERSGTSTDTQYF	TGTGCCAGTAGTATAGAGCGGAGCGGGACCAGCACAGATACGCAGTATTTT
-	TRBV18	-	TRBJ2-5	CASSPRHAVETQYF	TGTGCCAGCTCACCTCGGCACGCGGTAGAGACCCAGTACTTC
TRBD1	TRBV29-1	once	TRBJ2-2	CSGRQGDTGELFF	TGCAGCGGCAGACAGGGGGACACCGGGGAGCTGTTTTTT
-	TRBV7-9	-	TRBJ1-4	CASSRNGGGDEKLFF	TGTGCCAGCAGCAGGAATGGGGGGGGAGATGAAAAACTGTTTTTT
TRBD2	TRBV28	-	TRBJ2-7	CASSVTTGLAGGPYEQYF	TGTGCCAGCAGTGTAACAACGGGACTAGCGGGAGGGCCGTACGAGCAGTACTTC
TRBD1	TRBV10-3	-	TRBJ2-1	CAIRPNGQGVDNEQFF	TGTGCCATCAGACCCAATGGACAGGGGGTGGACAATGAGCAGTTCTTC
-	TRBV4-2	-	TRBJ2-7	CASSQEQPEDEQYF	TGTGCCAGCAGCCAAGAACAGCCGGAAGACGAGCAGTACTTC
-	TRBV2	-	TRBJ1-5	CASSGSEGARQPQHF	TGTGCCAGCAGTGGATCTGAGGGCGCGAGGCAGCCCCAGCATTTT
TRBD2	TRBV28	-	TRBJ2-7	CASSLAGVVLDEQYF	TGTGCCAGCAGCCTAGCGGGAGTGGTACTGGACGAGCAGTACTTC
TRBD2	TRBV7-8	-	TRBJ2-1	CASSLSLAGSNEQFF	TGTGCCAGCAGCTTAAGTTTAGCGGGGTCCAATGAGCAGTTCTTC
-	TRBV2	-	TRBJ1-5	CASSEVGTGSNQPQHF	TGTGCCAGCAGTGAAGTAGGAACAGGGAGCAATCAGCCCCAGCATTTT
-	TRBV6-4	-	TRBJ1-1	CASSEGGGSTEAFF	TGTGCCAGCAGTGAAGGTGGGGGGAGCACTGAAGCTTTCTTT
-	TRBV7-2	-	TRBJ1-6	CASSLNRDRSPLHF	TGTGCCAGCAGCTTAAACAGGGATCGGTCACCCCTCCACTTT
-	TRBV4-1	-	TRBJ1-1	CASSQGPRVVTEAFF	TGCGCCAGCAGCCAAGGGCCGCGGGTGGTCACTGAAGCTTTCTTT
TRBD2	TRBV19	-	TRBJ2-1	CASSTADGRYNEQFF	TGTGCCAGTAGTACCGCTGACGGGAGGTACAATGAGCAGTTCTTC
TRBD2	TRBV7-9	-	TRBJ2-5	CASSLNAGGQETQYF	TGTGCCAGCAGCTTAAATGCGGGAGGGCAAGAGACCCAGTACTTC
-	TRBV5-1	few	TRBJ2-2	CASSTGDANTGELFF	TGCGCCAGCAGTACGGGAGACGCGAACACCGGGGAGCTGTTTTTT
-	TRBV11-2	-	TRBJ2-1	CASSPPGVDEQFF	TGTGCCAGCAGCCCCCCAGGGGTAGATGAGCAGTTCTTC
TRBD1	TRBV13	-	TRBJ2-5	CASSLGLQGAGETQYF	TGTGCCAGCAGCTTAGGCCTCCAGGGGGCTGGGGAGACCCAGTACTTC
TRBD1	TRBV20-1	once	TRBJ2-7	CSAREDREQYF	TGCAGTGCTAGAGAGGACAGGGAGCAGTACTTC
-	TRBV29-1	-	TRBJ2-1	CSVARGEQFF	TGCAGCGTTGCCCGCGGTGAGCAGTTCTTC
-	TRBV6-1	-	TRBJ1-2	CASSEEVGGFDGYTF	TGTGCCAGCAGTGAAGAGGTGGGGGGTTTTGATGGCTACACCTTC